The present T cell receptor beta chain was sequenced within a study of CD8+ T cells in alopecia areata listed by TCRdb under 2018. Regarding the study in general: Treated patients were enrolled in an open-label pilot trial of oral tofacitinib at 5 to 10 mg twice daily for moderate-to-severe alopecia areata. Tofacitinib was given for 6 to 18 months, followed by 6 months of follow-up off drug to assess delayed response and recurrence. The SALT score, which quantifies the percentage of affected scalp surface area, was used to measure disease severity in treated patients. High-throughput TCRbeta sequencing was used to examine T cell clonal expansion in alopecia areata in both the C3H/HeJ mouse model and human patients. In humans, TCRbeta sequencing was performed on scalp tissue and on sorted CD4+ and CD8+ peripheral blood T cells from healthy controls and from patients with patchy or totalis/universalis alopecia areata. Patients on tofacitinib were biopsied at baseline and after 4 and 24 weeks of treatment, and several of the patients also had a later scalp biopsy. Scalp clonality was compared across normal scalp (n=4), patchy alopecia areata scalp (n=8), and alopecia totalis/universalis scalp (n=8). RNA was obtained with the PAXgene miRNA kit for fixed scalp, the miRNeasy kit for PBMCs, and the RNeasy kit for mouse skin. TCRbeta CDR3 regions were amplified by immunoSEQ multiplex PCR with 35 Vbeta forward and 13 Jbeta reverse primers. Here is what the overall study found, with its caveats: Tofacitinib significantly lowered scalp clonality and the number of expanded CD8+ clones among the top 100 scalp clones. Shared TCR sequences between patients were less evident than in mice, which may be partly attributable to HLA diversity in the patient population. Many expanded lesional clones persisted in scalp and blood during tofacitinib treatment, which may partly explain relapse after stopping treatment. Higher clonality and more expanded CD8+ clones were observed in lesional scalp than in normal scalp, particularly in alopecia totalis/universalis, a finding suggestive of antigenic drive. Unlike mouse skin, where gammadelta T cells dominate, normal human skin contains resident alphabeta T cells that get sequenced too, which complicates analysis of the scalp TCR repertoire. Because the treated cohort was small and included a single nonresponder, larger studies are needed to assess links between baseline CD8+ expansion and response.

The CDR3 has 14 amino acids, counting the end cysteine and phenylalanine. This entry keeps only the CDR3 DNA: 42 bases, framed from base 1. V gives up 7 bases and J gives up 0 bases, and the segment between their germline ends measures 12 bases. From the germline V gene (reference sequence), CDR1 is LNHDA and CDR2 is SQIVND. Reading the label with the study, this specimen's time point is: less than five weeks on oral tofacitinib. The sample's treatment or condition label is to be understood as: oral pan-JAK inhibitor, 5-10 mg twice daily. Peripheral blood and lesional scalp punch biopsies were obtained from patients with alopecia areata. After PBMCs were isolated by density centrifugation and stained for CD3, CD4 and CD8, a FACSAria was used to sort CD4+ and CD8+ T cells. The library was generated by the immunoSEQ multiplex PCR assay. RNA was extracted from all samples and reverse transcribed into cDNA as template for TCR sequencing. SuperScript III was used for first-strand cDNA synthesis, primed with a 2:1 mix of oligo-dT and random hexamers. A synthetic immune receptor repertoire was used to measure amplification bias, and any remaining bias was corrected computationally. In the authors' own workflow: Raw reads were preprocessed to remove errors, and CDR3 was defined according to IMGT conventions as the region from the conserved cysteine to phenylalanine. Clonality was computed by normalizing Shannon entropy by log2 of the number of productive unique TCRs and subtracting the result from 1. Whether scalp clones were CD4 or CD8 was inferred by matching scalp TCRbeta sequences against CD4 and CD8 repertoires sorted from blood. TCRdb's version of the immuneACCESS table is confined to in-frame rearrangements and falls short of the full clone set. An unresolved V gene accounts for under half of the shortfall where checked; the remainder is of unknown origin. V and J calls and clone size come straight from that table; D and trimming were deduced from the DNA. Present in this sample are 150,000 or so clones, about 51% of which were seen just once. Approximately 15% of the sample rests with the top ten.

Turning to this clone: What this receptor recognizes is not known. Qualities for individual bases were not recorded, and no much larger clone is one base off.

The TCR originated in a human donor with alopecia areata. The rearranged chain carries TRBV19 and TRBJ1-1, with no reliable assignment of the D segment. Material: CD8+ T cells sorted from blood, obtained at week 4, from a patient treated with tofacitinib. The CDR3 region: CASIGVRMNTEAFF. At the DNA level, the sequence is TGTGCCAGTATAGGAGTAAGGATGAACACTGAAGCTTTCTTT.